What follows are 20 T cell receptor beta chains derived from one specimen sequenced in a study of control samples from healthy donors and cancer patients. Profiled with immunoSEQ multiplex PCR; TCRdb holds only in-frame clones, not every one. The sample carries about 140,000 clones, roughly 94% recorded once. The specimen sequenced was blood. Source of these receptors: a man between 35 and 55 years old in good health.

The rearrangement uses TRBV6-6 and TRBJ1-2, with TRBD1 identical over 10 bases. Germline CDR1 is MNHNY and CDR2 is SVGAGI (reference sequence). V lost 3 bases and J lost 5; bases outside the gene matches: 6. The length of the CDR3 is 15 residues. The DNA of the CDR3 is TGTGCCAGCAGTTATCCTGGGACAGGGGATTATGGCTACACCTTC. Its protein is CASSYPGTGDYGYTF.

The J gene is TRBJ2-1, the V gene TRBV9, with 9 bases matching TRBD2. The junction had 6 bases not matched to a gene; V was cut back by 4 bases and J by 13 bases. CDR1 is SGDLS, CDR2 YYNGEE, per germline. The CDR3 length is 12 residues. The CDR3 nucleotides are TGTGCCAGCAGCCCTCTAGCGGGGCTCCAGTTCTTC. This encodes CASSPLAGLQFF. Based on the CDR3 plus reference TRBV9 and TRBJ2-1, the full variable domain is DSGVTQTPKHLITATGQRVTLRCSPRSGDLSVYWYQQSLDQGLQFLIQYYNGEERAKGNILERFSAQQFPDLHSELNLSSLELGDSALYFCASSPLAGLQFFGPGTRLTVL.

The chain carries TRBV6-1 and TRBJ2-3; possibly TRBD2 for D (7 bases). Per the germline V gene, CDR1 is MNHNS and CDR2 is SASEGT. V lost 4 bases to trimming and J lost 5 bases, with 19 bases between them. There are 16 residues in the CDR3. CDR3: CASSALARGGVDTQYF. The CDR3, as DNA: TGTGCCAGCAGTGCGTTAGCTAGGGGGGGGGTAGATACGCAGTATTTT.

The chain employs TRBV6-1 and TRBJ1-5, with D hard to call. The CDR3 contains 16 residues. With 0 bases removed from V and 1 base from J, the gap between germline ends came to 10 bases. Germline V gene sequence: CDR1 MNHNS, CDR2 SASEGT. This CDR3 is CASSEAGRVSNQPQHF. CDR3 nucleotide sequence: TGTGCCAGCAGTGAAGCGGGGAGGGTGAGCAATCAGCCCCAGCATTTT.

This clone was seen only a few times. This chain joins TRBV28 and TRBJ2-7, with 9 bases aligning to TRBD2. Germline CDR1 and CDR2: MDHEN and SYDVKM. With 4 bases clipped from V and 4 bases from J, the junction kept 5 bases outside the gene matches. This CDR3 region has 14 residues. The CDR3 nucleotides read TGTGCCAGCAGTTCAACTAGCGGGTGGTACGAGCAGTACTTC. Amino acids: CASSSTSGWYEQYF.

CDR3 protein: CATSDLGGTEAFF. The CDR3 region has the DNA TGTGCCACCAGTGATTTAGGAGGAACTGAAGCTTTCTTT. The chain links TRBV24-1 to TRBJ1-1; no reliable D call. The germline V gene encodes CDR1 KGHDR and CDR2 SFDVKD. V lost 1 base and J lost 5, with 7 bases in between. This CDR3 comprises 13 residues.

The chain is built from TRBV29-1 and TRBJ1-1, with no clear D. CDR3 length: 11 amino acids. The V end was cut by 6 bases, the J end by 7 bases, with 12 bases between. The germline gives CDR1 SQVTM, CDR2 ANQGSEA. The CDR3 is CSVEGPSEAFF. DNA for the CDR3: TGCAGCGTCGAGGGCCCCAGTGAAGCTTTCTTT.

The genes are TRBV10-3 and TRBJ1-3; D gene uncertain. Trimming took 0 bases from V and 4 from J, leaving 7 bases between them. The CDR3 contains 14 residues. The germline CDR1 and CDR2 sequences are ENHRY and SYGVKD. CDR3 sequence: CAISESVVGNTIYF. CDR3 sequence (DNA): TGTGCCATCAGTGAGTCGGTTGTGGGAAACACCATATATTTT.

The chain recombines TRBV11-1 with TRBJ2-7, with TRBD2 matching 7 bases. This CDR3 comprises 16 residues. The V gene end was trimmed by 5 bases and the J gene end by 1 base; junction bases not matched to a gene: 11. CDR1 SGHAT and CDR2 FQDESV come from the germline V gene (reference sequence). This CDR3 reads CASSHLFPSGSYEQYF. The CDR3 DNA follows: TGTGCCAGCAGCCATCTGTTCCCTAGCGGTTCCTACGAGCAGTACTTC.

The gene calls are TRBV6-5 and TRBJ1-1; tentatively, D is TRBD1 (6 bases). Germline V gene lookup returns CDR1 MNHEY and CDR2 SVGAGI. Trimming pared 2 bases from V and 10 bases from J, leaving 11 bases between. This CDR3 has 12 amino acids. CDR3 coding DNA: TGTGCCAGCAGTTACCCCGGGGGGGCAGCTTTCTTT. It encodes CASSYPGGAAFF.

This clone appeared a single time. V gene TRBV5-1 combines with J gene TRBJ1-4; D ambiguous. Trimming left V 1 base short and J 3 bases short, with 10 bases between. Per germline, CDR1 SGHRS and CDR2 YFSETQ. The CDR3 contains 15 residues. The CDR3 here is CASSLTPGSNEKLFF. The CDR3 nucleotides read TGCGCCAGCAGCTTGACCCCCGGATCTAATGAAAAACTGTTTTTT. The variable domain in full, with the rest retrieved from reference TRBV5-1 and TRBJ1-4, is KAGVTQTPRYLIKTRGQQVTLSCSPISGHRSVSWYQQTPGQGLQFLFEYFSETQRNKGNFPGRFSGRQFSNSRSEMNVSTLELGDSALYLCASSLTPGSNEKLFFGSGTQLSVL.

The J gene is TRBJ2-1, the V gene TRBV5-1, with D possibly matching TRBD2 (6 bases). The V end lost 3 bases, the J end lost 2 bases, and 9 bases lay between the germline ends. CDR3 size: 14 residues. Germline loops: CDR1 SGHRS, CDR2 YFSETQ. The CDR3 reads CASSSSVTYNEQFF. The CDR3 DNA reads as TGCGCCAGCAGCTCTAGCGTAACCTACAATGAGCAGTTCTTC. Using reference TRBV5-1 and TRBJ2-1 for the parts outside the CDR3, the full variable domain is KAGVTQTPRYLIKTRGQQVTLSCSPISGHRSVSWYQQTPGQGLQFLFEYFSETQRNKGNFPGRFSGRQFSNSRSEMNVSTLELGDSALYLCASSSSVTYNEQFFGPGTRLTVL.

The rearrangement uses TRBV5-1 and TRBJ2-1; 7 nucleotides agree with TRBD2. The CDR3 contains 18 residues. After removal of 3 bases from V and 0 bases from J, the junction contained 12 bases not matched to a gene. Germline CDR1 SGHRS, CDR2 YFSETQ. This CDR3 is CASSWRDIKRGSYNEQFF. CDR3 in DNA: TGCGCCAGCAGCTGGAGAGACATAAAGCGGGGCTCCTACAATGAGCAGTTCTTC.

This chain uses TRBV6-5 with TRBJ1-1; no definite D call. Between the trimmed V and J ends, which lost 4 bases and 4 bases, there was a span of 13 bases. Germline CDR1 MNHEY, CDR2 SVGAGI. The CDR3 spans 14 residues. CDR3 in DNA: TGTGCCAGCAGTTCCCCCAGCGGGGTCACTGAAGCTTTCTTT. It is translated as CASSSPSGVTEAFF.

The V gene is TRBV6-5, the J gene TRBJ1-5, with 8 bases that match TRBD1. The germline V gene encodes CDR1 MNHEY and CDR2 SVGAGI. This CDR3 region has 13 residues. J was trimmed by 6 bases and V by 5 bases; bases with no gene match: 3. CDR3 bases: TGTGCCAGCAGTACAGACAGGGGTCAGCCCCAGCATTTT. It yields the protein CASSTDRGQPQHF.

This sequence joins TRBV11-2 and TRBJ2-1, with 8 positions matching TRBD2. The CDR3 runs 17 residues. V lost 0 bases and J lost 7; bases outside the gene matches: 11. The germline gives CDR1 SGHAT, CDR2 FQNNGV. CDR3 sequence (DNA): TGTGCCAGCAGCTTAGAGGGCCTAGCCCGGGGGGGGAATGAGCAGTTCTTC. It translates to CASSLEGLARGGNEQFF.

The V call is TRBV6-2 or TRBV6-3, the J call TRBJ2-1; TRBD1 aligns across 7 bases. Germline V gene sequence: CDR1 MNHEY, CDR2 SVGEGT. The CDR3 contains 17 residues. The V and J ends lost 4 bases and 5 bases, in that order; junction bases with no gene match: 14. For the CDR3, the DNA is TGTGCCAGCAGTTCAAGACTCGGGACAGAGAGAAACAATGAGCAGTTCTTC. Translated: CASSSRLGTERNNEQFF.

This clone was detected a few times. The V call is TRBV27, the J call TRBJ2-3; 10 positions agree with TRBD2. J gave up 2 bases and V 5 bases, and 7 bases lay outside the gene matches. The CDR3 spans 16 residues. Germline assignment: CDR1 MNHEY and CDR2 SMNVEV (reference sequence). The CDR3 bases are TGTGCCAGCAGTCCAGCAGCGGGGGGGGCCACAGATACGCAGTATTTT. Amino acids: CASSPAAGGATDTQYF.

The chain recombines TRBV28 with TRBJ1-5; D not resolved. The V end was cut by 2 bases, the J end by 0 bases, with 8 bases between. Germline CDR1 MDHEN, CDR2 SYDVKM. This CDR3 is 15 amino acids long. The chain's CDR3 is CASSLRPYSNQPQHF. As DNA, the CDR3 is TGTGCCAGCAGTTTACGACCGTATAGCAATCAGCCCCAGCATTTT.

This clone was observed at least ten times. The chain joins TRBV7-6 to TRBJ2-2, with D possibly being TRBD2 (7 bases). Trimming took off 5 bases at V and 4 bases at J, with 17 bases between the two ends. Germline V gene lookup returns CDR1 SGHVS and CDR2 FNYEAQ. The CDR3 has 16 amino acids. The CDR3 sequence: CASSPWGGRGTGELFF. The CDR3 nucleotides are TGTGCCAGCAGCCCTTGGGGGGGCCGAGGCACCGGGGAGCTGTTTTTT. The whole variable domain, filled in from reference TRBV7-6 and TRBJ2-2, reads GAGVSQSPRYKVTKRGQDVALRCDPISGHVSLYWYRQALGQGPEFLTYFNYEAQQDKSGLPNDRFSAERPEGSISTLTIQRTEQRDSAMYRCASSPWGGRGTGELFFGEGSRLTVL.